The TCR beta chain under discussion was sequenced for a study of cytomegalovirus exposure and HLA in healthy donors (dated 2017 in TCRdb). For context, the study as a whole: An earlier analysis of around 600 of the donors reported about 290 Gb of sequence data and 120 million or so unique TCR beta sequences from about 179 million T cells. The study profiled the T cell repertoires of more than 500 subjects by immunosequencing and related them to cytomegalovirus serostatus. HLA typing included class I and class II loci at four-digit resolution. Along with the approximately 700-subject first cohort, a separate validation cohort of more than 90 different subjects was used. Rather than using new phenotypic data, the later analysis identified candidate immune exposures from TCR beta sequences and from how often those sequences occurred across donors. To predict cytomegalovirus infection status, the study combined high-throughput TCR immunosequencing, statistical association of individual TCRs with disease status, and machine learning. About 310 gigabases of sequencing data and approximately 80 million unique TCR sequences were included in an early release covering over 600 HLA-typed donors. Donor age, sex, ethnicity and CMV serostatus were collected together with the repertoire data. Of the roughly 410 genotyped donors, over 80% were placed in the genetic ancestry cluster associated with self-reported Caucasian donors. In a later analysis, previously published TCR beta repertoires from 550 to 750 donors were re-analyzed and high-resolution HLA genotyping was added so that TCR occurrence patterns could be studied. The study aimed to test whether signatures of past pathogen exposure could be identified by cataloging public T cell receptors. All discovery cohort repertoires had been generated on a single sequencing platform. To decide whether each TCR beta V gene segment behaved as functional or pseudogenic, an earlier analysis of approximately 620 of the donors relied on high-throughput TCR beta sequencing. Typing coverage varied by locus: roughly 629-630 donors for A, B, C, DRB1 and DQB1; roughly 560 for DQA1; approximately 570 for DPA1; 450 to 480 for DPB1. Genome-wide SNP genotypes for about three fifths of the roughly 670 donors were used in a later genetic analysis, which treated that subset as a discovery cohort. Among roughly 400 genotyped donors of the cohort, an average of 235,054 unique TCR beta nucleotide sequences were sequenced per donor, roughly 20% of them non-productive. Because of strong linkage in the cohort, roughly 5 DR-DQ haplotypes were treated as single units for association and clustering.

The library came from the immunoSEQ multiplex PCR assay. The multiplex PCR relied on a mix of 60 forward primers for TCR Vbeta segments and 13 reverse primers for TCR Jbeta segments. A multiplex PCR assay on genomic DNA amplified the CDR3 region of rearranged TCR beta genes. Amplified TCR beta libraries were sequenced as 87-base-pair reads on the Illumina HiSeq System. In the original analysis: Across the 500 to 700 repertoires, a later analysis counted roughly 77 million unique TCR beta chains, roughly 11 million of which were shared by at least two donors. A nearest-neighbor algorithm error-corrected the raw reads and collapsed the reads into unique sequences, merging closely related sequences to remove PCR and sequencing errors. V, D and J gene segments were assigned by aligning CDR3 sequences to IMGT reference sequences. For a sequence to be retained, at least a six-nucleotide match to both a V gene segment and a J gene segment was required. Rearrangements were called productive when the CDR3 lacked stop codons and stayed in frame with V and J; all others were non-productive. Following IMGT convention, CDR3 was defined as the stretch from the second conserved V-encoded cysteine up to the conserved J-encoded phenylalanine. The earlier analysis of about 640 of the donors excluded any sequence lacking an unambiguous match to a single V gene segment. An earlier analysis of around 600 of the donors classified V segments as functional when productive rearrangements were above 56.7% and as segregating when the standard deviation between donors was above 5%. A statistical classification framework was built to diagnose cytomegalovirus status from the catalog of TCR beta chain sequences. In a later analysis, TCR nucleotide sequences were compared against IMGT/GENE-DB human TR gene sequences so that V and J genes could be assigned. Using the TCRdist pipeline, a later analysis assigned CDR3 sequences along with most-parsimonious VDJ recombination scenarios. In a later analysis, every TCR beta chain was defined by the combination of its CDR3 amino acid sequence and its V-gene family, and reads without a unique V-gene family were dropped. A later analysis removed 550 to 700 highly shared, low-generation-probability nucleotide sequences to deal with suspected cross-contamination and a sequencing artifact. In a later analysis, a clonal expansion index for each public chain was calculated from normalized within-repertoire ranks of inferred template counts. In a later analysis, generation probabilities were computed using a VDJ recombination model fitted to out-of-frame rearrangements, and the results were checked against IGoR. A later analysis scored TCR-TCR, TCR-HLA and TCR-CMV co-occurrence with hypergeometric tests, applying a repertoire-size bias correction to TCR pairs. In a later analysis, false discovery rates were estimated by permuting HLA or CMV assignments 20 times. In a later analysis, co-occurring TCRs were grouped using DBSCAN, with TCRdist sequence similarity added in when clustering inside HLA-allele-positive subsets. Repertoires with fewer than 30,000 or more than 120,000 public chains were left out of co-occurrence clustering, as were about 5 repertoires with anomalous nucleotide sharing. The table was pulled from immuneACCESS by TCRdb, which kept in-frame rearrangements only. Such tables lose some clones; where checked, under half of the loss comes from unresolved V genes, and the rest has no known cause. The V and J calls and clone size come from that table; D and trimming were worked out from the DNA. Here the sample has roughly 100,000 clones; 75% occur a single time. Of the sample, about 2.5% falls within the top ten clones.

In total, 630 or so healthy bone marrow donors made up the cohort. Cohort members were all nominally healthy when sampled, although unrecorded immune exposures were likely present. The donor was CMV seronegative and belonged to the group of 352 seronegative cohort members. A peripheral blood sample was provided by each donor, and peripheral blood mononuclear cells were used for TCR beta sequencing. The Qiagen DNeasy Blood Extraction Kit was used to extract genomic DNA from the blood cell samples. The CDR3 has 17 amino acids, counting the end cysteine and phenylalanine. Of all the DNA, just the CDR3 is kept, 51 bases in frame from base 1. In the germline V gene, CDR1 corresponds to SNHLY and CDR2 to FYNNEI. V has 3 bases trimmed and J has 7 bases trimmed; junction bases matching no gene number 15. Overall results and qualifications from the work: Strong co-occurrence of HLA alleles, especially DR and DQ, made assigning TCR associations to individual alleles difficult. In a later analysis, the rate of TCR association differed among HLA loci, with DRB1 alleles having the most associated TCRs and HLA-C alleles having the fewest. According to a later genetic analysis, donors in an Asian-associated ancestry cluster had fewer N-insertions in productive TCRs than the roughly 670-donor mean. This cohort had only TCR beta chains sequenced, and the lack of alpha or paired-chain data limited which features could be detected. The authors suggested that the approach could potentially be generalized to other disease states and immunological phenotypes. A few of the identified cytomegalovirus-associated TCR beta chains were confirmed in vitro to be specific for cytomegalovirus antigens. Across donors, most TCR sequences were observed very rarely, whereas some public TCRs were present in many individuals. The 87-base-pair reads could not distinguish some IMGT-functional V segments, including TRBV6-2 and TRBV6-3, so those segments were excluded. Because counts were too low, about 15 rarely observed V segments, including chromosome 9 orphons, were left out of the earlier analysis of a few hundred of the donors. Presence/absence analyses assumed roughly uniform sequencing depth across donors, an assumption that may not hold. A further reported finding was that TCR beta sequences accurately predicted the HLA-A and HLA-B alleles for most subjects in the first cohort. Correlated functional status among segregating V segments might reflect linkage disequilibrium, but an unknown experimental factor could not be ruled out. A later analysis found that HLA-associated TCR beta chains were more clonally expanded and had lower generation probabilities than equally common non-associated chains. A later genetic analysis associated a missense DCLRE1C variant with V-gene and J-gene trimming of TCR beta chains, and an independent cohort replicated the association. A cluster of highly shared sequence variants was judged likely to represent a technical artifact of the sequencing pipeline. In an earlier analysis of about 540 of the donors, most TCR beta V segments were observed in productive rearrangements about 90% or about 30% of the time, broadly matching IMGT annotations. Several of the top co-occurrence clusters appeared to be linked to parvovirus B19, influenza, CMV and Epstein-Barr virus, according to a later analysis. In both the original and validation cohorts, the classifier was reported to diagnose cytomegalovirus status with high specificity and sensitivity. In a later analysis, 15,000 to 20,000 TCR beta sequences were associated with specific HLA alleles at a false discovery rate of 0.05. Because some donors lacked HLA typing at each locus, the association tests relied only on the typed subset. A later analysis found that most CMV-associated TCR beta chains appeared HLA-restricted, with HLA associations seemingly driven largely by CMV exposure. CMV serostatus was the only immune exposure information available for the cohort. The study gave a list of 150 to 200 TCR beta chains associated with cytomegalovirus.

Only one count was recorded for this clone. Its cognate antigen has yet to be identified. No clone much larger than this one lies a single base away; base qualities are absent. This clonotype originated in a man aged 40-49 years in good health and CMV-seronegative. Sequencing was done on a sample of PBMCs. The sequence joins TRBV2 to TRBJ1-2, with 9 bases in between that match TRBD1. This receptor carries the CDR3 CASSDSGQGRTGRGYTF. Read as DNA, the sequence is TGTGCCAGCAGTGATTCGGGACAGGGTCGAACTGGCCGTGGCTACACCTTC.